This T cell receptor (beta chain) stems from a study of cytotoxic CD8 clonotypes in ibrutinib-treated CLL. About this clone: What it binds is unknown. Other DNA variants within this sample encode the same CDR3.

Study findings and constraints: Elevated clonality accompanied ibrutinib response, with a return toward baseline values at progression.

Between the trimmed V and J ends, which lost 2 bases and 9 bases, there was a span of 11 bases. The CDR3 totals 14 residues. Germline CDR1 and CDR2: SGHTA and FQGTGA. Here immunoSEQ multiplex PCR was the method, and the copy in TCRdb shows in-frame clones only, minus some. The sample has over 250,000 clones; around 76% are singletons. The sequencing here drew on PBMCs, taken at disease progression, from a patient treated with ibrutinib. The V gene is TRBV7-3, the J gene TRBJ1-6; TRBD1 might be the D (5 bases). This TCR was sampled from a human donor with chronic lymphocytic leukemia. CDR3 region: CASSLQGFGSPLHF. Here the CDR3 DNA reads TGTGCCAGCAGCTTACAGGGTTTTGGTTCACCCCTCCACTTT. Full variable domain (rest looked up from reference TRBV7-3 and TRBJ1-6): GAGVSQTPSNKVTEKGKYVELRCDPISGHTALYWYRQSLGQGPEFLIYFQGTGAADDSGLPNDRFFAVRPEGSVSTLKIQRTERGDSAVYLCASSLQGFGSPLHFGNGTRLTVT.